The present T cell receptor beta chain was sequenced within a study of CD8 T cells in ankylosing spondylitis. Study-wide findings and caveats: The disease-linked clones had a CD8+ phenotype and low blood frequencies.

This CDR3 has 12 residues. V gave up 6 bases and J gave up 6 bases, with 9 bases separating them. Per germline, CDR1 MNHEY and CDR2 SMNVEV (reference sequence). Note on this clonotype: Its cognate antigen is unknown.

One entry per CDR3 protein results from TCRdb running MiXCR on the 5' RACE reads. This table has almost 250,000 distinct CDR3 sequences, 30% to 35% appearing once. Sequencing input: blood, either unsorted or a sorted T cell fraction (not recorded which). This clonotype was sampled from a male donor with ankylosing spondylitis or in good health (not recorded which). The rearrangement links TRBV27 to TRBJ2-1; D is uncertain. CDR3 sequence reads: CASSLDSNEQFF. The CDR3 bases are TGTGCCAGCAGCCTCGATAGCAATGAGCAGTTCTTC.